Below, 12 T cell receptor beta chains from the same sample are listed, as sequenced in a study of patients and donors after allogeneic stem cell transplantation. TCRdb reprocessed the RT-PCR reads with MiXCR, giving one entry per CDR3 protein. The top ten clones hold 5% to 6.5% of a sample with about 960,000 distinct CDR3 sequences, about a sixth of them seen once. Source material: blood, either unsorted or a sorted T cell fraction (not recorded which). The receptors here all came from a human donor who was either an allogeneic HSCT recipient or a stem cell or donor lymphocyte infusion donor (not recorded which). It is not recorded whose cells these are; they may come from a transplant donor.

This clonotype was seen a handful of times. The rearrangement links TRBV29-1 to TRBJ2-3, with a possible D match to TRBD2 (6 bases). From germline, CDR1 is SQVTM and CDR2 ANQGSEA. The CDR3 runs 14 residues. The V gene lost 6 bases and the J gene lost 2 bases, with 15 bases spanning the gap. The CDR3 DNA sequence: TGCAGCGTCCGGGGCCGGGGGAACACAGATACGCAGTATTTT. It translates to CSVRGRGNTDTQYF.

In its sample, this clonotype was seen a few times. This chain links TRBV20-1 with TRBJ2-7; D is unclear. The CDR3 consists of 14 residues. V lost 6 bases and J 1 base, leaving 16 bases between the germline ends. Germline-derived CDR1 and CDR2 are DFQATT and SNEGSKA (reference sequence). CDR3 sequence (DNA): TGCAGTGCCCCCTCACGCCAGACATCCTACGAGCAGTACTTC. Protein: CSAPSRQTSYEQYF.

This chain joins TRBV7-8 and TRBJ2-1; 9 bases line up with TRBD1. The CDR3 covers 14 residues. V shed 7 bases and J 7 bases; nucleotides not matched to a gene: 8. CDR1 and CDR2 (germline): SGHVS, FQNEAQ. The CDR3 DNA is TGTGCCAGCACCGGGGACAGGGTGAAAAATGAGCAGTTCTTC. Encoded protein: CASTGDRVKNEQFF.

This chain links TRBV9 with TRBJ2-7; D is perhaps TRBD1 (6 bases). The CDR3 runs 13 residues. The V end was cut by 4 bases, the J end by 7 bases, with 15 bases between. Germline CDR1 reads SGDLS; CDR2 reads YYNGEE. The CDR3 DNA reads TGTGCCAGCAGCCCAGAGGGGACACGGGAGCAGTACTTC. It translates to CASSPEGTREQYF.

This clonotype appeared a few times. This chain uses TRBV2 with TRBJ2-1; D is undetermined. CDR1 and CDR2 (germline): SNHLY, FYNNEI. Trimming pared 1 base from V and 5 bases from J, leaving 12 bases between. CDR3 length: 15 amino acids. CDR3 in amino acids: CASSEGTARHNEQFF. The DNA for the CDR3 is TGTGCCAGCAGTGAAGGTACCGCCCGGCACAATGAGCAGTTCTTC.

V gene TRBV7-8 combines with J gene TRBJ2-7, with 10 bases that match TRBD2. This CDR3 is built from 17 residues. Germline V gene data show CDR1 as SGHVS and CDR2 as FQNEAQ. The ends lost 1 base at V and 3 bases at J; junction bases unmatched: 9. The chain's CDR3 is CASSLVGSGGNYYEQYF. CDR3 bases: TGTGCCAGCAGCTTAGTCGGTAGCGGGGGGAACTACTACGAGCAGTACTTC. The whole variable domain, filled in from reference TRBV7-8 and TRBJ2-7, reads GAGVSQSPRYKVAKRGQDVALRCDPISGHVSLFWYQQALGQGPEFLTYFQNEAQLDKSGLPSDRFFAERPEGSVSTLKIQRTQQEDSAVYLCASSLVGSGGNYYEQYFGPGTRLTVT.

The V gene is TRBV9, the J gene TRBJ1-1; D is undetermined. The V end lost 1 base, the J end lost 1 base, and 11 bases lay between the germline ends. Germline CDR1 is SGDLS and CDR2 is YYNGEE. The CDR3 is 15 amino acids. CDR3 amino acids: CASSVHVEWNTEAFF. Written as DNA, the CDR3 is TGTGCCAGCAGCGTACACGTCGAATGGAACACTGAAGCTTTCTTT.

The chain uses TRBV10-3 and TRBJ1-1; D is possibly TRBD1 (5 bases). Trimming cost V 10 bases and J 4 bases, with 19 bases left between them. CDR1 is ENHRY, CDR2 SYGVKD, per germline. The CDR3 totals 14 residues. CDR3 protein: CASRTDSKSTEAFF. The CDR3 bases are TGTGCCAGCCGCACCGACAGCAAGTCCACTGAAGCTTTCTTT.

J is TRBJ1-2 and V is TRBV4-2, with 8 positions matching TRBD1. The junction had 12 bases not matched to a gene; V was cut back by 3 bases and J by 9 bases. The germline gives CDR1 LGHNA, CDR2 YNFKEQ. The CDR3 loop spans 15 amino acids. In DNA form, the CDR3 reads TGTGCCAGCAGCCAGGACCAGGGGGCCCGACAGAGCTACACCTTC. Translation: CASSQDQGARQSYTF.

At least ten counts were recorded for this clonotype. CDR3 amino acids: CASSPGTAGETQYF. As DNA, the CDR3 is TGTGCCAGCAGTCCCGGGACCGCAGGAGAGACCCAGTACTTC. The V gene is TRBV6-1, the J gene TRBJ2-5; TRBD1 or TRBD2 may be the D gene (5 bases each). Germline-derived CDR1 and CDR2 are MNHNS and SASEGT. The CDR3 totals 14 residues. Trimming took off 5 bases at V and 4 bases at J, with 14 bases between the two ends.

This clonotype has only a few counts. The chain links TRBV15 to TRBJ2-5; D possibly uses TRBD1 or TRBD2 (6 bases each). V lost 0 bases, J lost 5 bases, and 16 bases lay in between. CDR3 size: 16 residues. Germline values: CDR1 LNHNV, CDR2 YYDKDF (reference sequence). CDR3 in amino acids: CATSRDSVGGRETQYF. The CDR3 DNA follows: TGTGCCACCAGCAGAGATAGTGTGGGGGGCCGGGAGACCCAGTACTTC.

J is TRBJ2-7 and V is TRBV20-1; D might be TRBD1 (6 bases). V was clipped by 2 bases and J by 1 base, with 12 bases between them. CDR3 size: 14 residues. Germline loops: CDR1 DFQATT, CDR2 SNEGSKA (reference sequence). The CDR3 nucleotides are TGCAGTGCTAGATGGGACATAGGATCCTACGAGCAGTACTTC. Amino acids: CSARWDIGSYEQYF.